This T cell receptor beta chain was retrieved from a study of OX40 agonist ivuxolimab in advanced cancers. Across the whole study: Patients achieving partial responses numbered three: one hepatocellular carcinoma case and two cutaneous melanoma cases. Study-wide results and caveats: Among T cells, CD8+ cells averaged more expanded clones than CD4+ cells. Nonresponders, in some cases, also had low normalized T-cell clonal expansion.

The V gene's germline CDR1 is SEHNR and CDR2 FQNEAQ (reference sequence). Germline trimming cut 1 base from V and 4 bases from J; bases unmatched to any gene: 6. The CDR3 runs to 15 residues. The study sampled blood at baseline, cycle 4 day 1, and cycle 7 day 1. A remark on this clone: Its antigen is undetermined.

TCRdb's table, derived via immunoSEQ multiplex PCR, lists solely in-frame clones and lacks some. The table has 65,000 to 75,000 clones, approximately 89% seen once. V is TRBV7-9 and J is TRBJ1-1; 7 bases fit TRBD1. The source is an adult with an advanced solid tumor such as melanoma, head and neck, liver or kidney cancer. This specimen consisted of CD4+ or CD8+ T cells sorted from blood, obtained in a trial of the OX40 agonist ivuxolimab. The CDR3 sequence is CASSLEGRGTTEAFF. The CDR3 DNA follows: TGTGCCAGCAGCTTAGAGGGCAGGGGGACCACTGAAGCTTTCTTT.